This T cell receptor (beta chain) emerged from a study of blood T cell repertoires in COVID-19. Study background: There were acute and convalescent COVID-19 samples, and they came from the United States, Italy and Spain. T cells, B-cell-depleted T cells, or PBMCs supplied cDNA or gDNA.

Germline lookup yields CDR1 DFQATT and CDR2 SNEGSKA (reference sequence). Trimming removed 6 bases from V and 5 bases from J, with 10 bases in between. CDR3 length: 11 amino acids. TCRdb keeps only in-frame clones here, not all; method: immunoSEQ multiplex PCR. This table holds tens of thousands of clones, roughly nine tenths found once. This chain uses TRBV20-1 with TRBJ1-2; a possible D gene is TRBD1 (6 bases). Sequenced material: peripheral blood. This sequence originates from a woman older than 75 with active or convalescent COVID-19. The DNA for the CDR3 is TGCAGTGCCAGAACAGGGTATGGCTACACCTTC. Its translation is CSARTGYGYTF.